Shown below are 13 T cell receptor beta chains from a single sample sequenced in a study of blood T cell repertoires in COVID-19. TCRdb keeps only in-frame clones here, not all; method: immunoSEQ multiplex PCR. Of more than 150,000 clones in the sample, about 80% are singletons; the top ten hold about 15%. Source material: PBMCs or T cells enriched from blood (not recorded which). The receptors come from a man in his 60s who had been exposed to COVID-19.

The chain carries TRBV15 and TRBJ2-5; 12 bases are shared with TRBD2. V trimming: 9 bases; J trimming: 1 base; junction bases outside the gene matches: 21. Germline CDR1 and CDR2: LNHNV and YYDKDF (reference sequence). This CDR3 has 20 amino acids. Here the CDR3 DNA reads TGTGCCACGACGGGACCAGCGGGGCTACTAGCGGGGGGCCCCCAAGAGACCCAGTACTTC. It translates to CATTGPAGLLAGGPQETQYF.

The chain combines TRBV9 with TRBJ2-3; perhaps TRBD2 as D (6 bases). The germline V gene has CDR1 SGDLS and CDR2 YYNGEE. CDR3 length: 14 amino acids. Trimming left V 0 bases short and J 9 bases short, with 14 bases between. CDR3 in amino acids: CASSVAITGETQYF. DNA of the CDR3: TGTGCCAGCAGCGTAGCTATCACGGGAGAGACGCAGTATTTT.

This clone was seen just once. The chain carries TRBV20-1 and TRBJ2-7; D is perhaps TRBD1 (6 bases). Germline values: CDR1 DFQATT, CDR2 SNEGSKA (reference sequence). Trimming took 6 bases from V and 4 from J, leaving 13 bases between them. This CDR3 comprises 12 residues. CDR3 coding DNA: TGCAGTGCAAGTCAACAGGGATACGAGCAGTACTTC. It translates to CSASQQGYEQYF.

The sample holds one count of this clone. This chain links TRBV11-2 with TRBJ1-2; D unclear. V dropped 1 base and J dropped 2 bases, with 8 bases sitting between them. CDR1 and CDR2 (germline): SGHAT, FQNNGV. This CDR3 contains 14 residues. The CDR3 reads CASSLGRGNYGYTF. The CDR3 DNA sequence: TGTGCCAGCAGCTTAGGACGCGGAAACTATGGCTACACCTTC. The variable domain in full, with the rest retrieved from reference TRBV11-2 and TRBJ1-2, is EAGVAQSPRYKIIEKRQSVAFWCNPISGHATLYWYQQILGQGPKLLIQFQNNGVVDDSQLPKDRFSAERLKGVDSTLKIQPAKLEDSAVYLCASSLGRGNYGYTFGSGTRLTVV.

The gene calls are TRBV18 and TRBJ1-2; 9 bases align to TRBD1. The germline V gene encodes CDR1 KGHSH and CDR2 LQKENI. V was pared by 6 bases and J by 4 bases, with 9 bases of the junction left unmatched. The CDR3 has 15 amino acids. The CDR3 loop is CASSPRTGAGYGYTF. The CDR3 DNA is TGTGCCAGCTCTCCCAGGACAGGGGCCGGCTATGGCTACACCTTC. Full variable domain (missing parts from reference TRBV18 and TRBJ1-2): NAGVMQNPRHLVRRRGQEARLRCSPMKGHSHVYWYRQLPEEGLKFMVYLQKENIIDESGMPKERFSAEFPKEGPSILRIQQVVRGDSAAYFCASSPRTGAGYGYTFGSGTRLTVV.

The chain carries TRBV15 and TRBJ1-1; 7 positions agree with TRBD1. Losses at the gene ends were 3 bases for V and 0 bases for J; bases not matched to a gene: 1. Looked up from germline, CDR1 is LNHNV and CDR2 is YYDKDF (reference sequence). This CDR3 contains 14 residues. CDR3: CATSRGTVNTEAFF. The CDR3 DNA sequence: TGTGCCACCAGCAGGGGGACAGTGAACACTGAAGCTTTCTTT.

The V call is TRBV9, the J call TRBJ2-3, with a possible D match to TRBD2 (6 bases). The CDR3 contains 17 residues. Germline CDR1 is SGDLS and CDR2 is YYNGEE. V gave up 4 bases and J gave up 0 bases, with 18 bases separating them. CDR3: CASSPAAGRPSTDTQYF. In DNA form, the CDR3 reads TGTGCCAGCAGCCCCGCGGCGGGGCGGCCTAGCACAGATACGCAGTATTTT.

The chain joins TRBV3-1 (or the pseudogene TRBV3-2) to TRBJ2-7, with 9 bases aligning to TRBD2. CDR1 is LGHDT, CDR2 YNNKEL, per germline (reference sequence). V was clipped by 5 bases and J by 4 bases; unmatched bases: 9. The CDR3 runs 15 residues. CDR3 nucleotide sequence: TGTGCCAGCAGCAGAGGGGCTAGCGGGATTTACGAGCAGTACTTC. Its translation: CASSRGASGIYEQYF.

This chain joins TRBV14 and TRBJ1-4, with D tentatively TRBD1 (5 bases). Germline V gene lookup returns CDR1 SGHDN and CDR2 FVKESK. Between the trimmed V and J ends, which lost 1 base and 10 bases, there was a span of 10 bases. The CDR3 length is 13 residues. CDR3 bases: TGTGCCAGCAGCCAAGTCCGGGGGGGAAAACTGTTTTTT. It codes for CASSQVRGGKLFF.

The chain employs TRBV10-3 and TRBJ2-7; 7 bases match TRBD2. The CDR3 has 15 amino acids. Trimming at V came to 0 bases and at J to 3 bases, leaving 5 bases not matched to a gene. From germline, CDR1 is ENHRY and CDR2 SYGVKD. CDR3 amino acids: CAISESGGIRYEQYF. The CDR3 DNA follows: TGTGCCATCAGTGAGTCGGGAGGGATCCGCTACGAGCAGTACTTC.

The chain links TRBV5-4 to TRBJ2-2; the match to TRBD2 covers 11 bases. The V and J ends lost 3 bases and 5 bases, in that order; junction bases with no gene match: 15. The CDR3 runs 19 residues. Germline-derived CDR1 and CDR2 are SGHNT and YYREEE (reference sequence). The CDR3 nucleotides read TGTGCCAGCAGCTCCATAACCGTAGCGGGAGGGCCGGGTACCGGGGAGCTGTTTTTT. Translated: CASSSITVAGGPGTGELFF.

This clone was counted only a few times. This chain joins TRBV9 and TRBJ2-2; D gene uncertain. This CDR3 spans 14 amino acids. V lost 0 bases and J lost 3, with 6 bases in between. Germline CDR1 and CDR2: SGDLS and YYNGEE. In DNA, the CDR3 is TGTGCCAGCAGCGTAGTCTCGGACACCGGGGAGCTGTTTTTT. Protein: CASSVVSDTGELFF.

The chain is built from TRBV6-1 and TRBJ2-3; 8 bases align to TRBD1. In germline, CDR1 is MNHNS, CDR2 SASEGT. The CDR3 sequence is 17 residues long. The V gene end was trimmed by 2 bases and the J gene end by 3 bases; junction bases not matched to a gene: 10. The CDR3 loop is CASSERGQGGNTDTQYF. The CDR3 nucleotides read TGTGCCAGCAGTGAACGAGGACAGGGCGGGAATACAGATACGCAGTATTTT.